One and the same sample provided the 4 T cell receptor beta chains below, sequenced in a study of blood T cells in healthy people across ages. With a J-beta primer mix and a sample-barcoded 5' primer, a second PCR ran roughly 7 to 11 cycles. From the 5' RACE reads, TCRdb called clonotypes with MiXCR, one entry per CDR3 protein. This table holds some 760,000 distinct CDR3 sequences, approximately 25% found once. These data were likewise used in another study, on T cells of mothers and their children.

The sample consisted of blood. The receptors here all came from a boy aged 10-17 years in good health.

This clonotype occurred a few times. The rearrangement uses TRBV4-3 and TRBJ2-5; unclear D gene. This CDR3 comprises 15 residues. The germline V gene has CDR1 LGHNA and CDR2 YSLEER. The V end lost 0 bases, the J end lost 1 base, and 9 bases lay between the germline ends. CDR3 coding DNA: TGCGCCAGCAGCCAAGATGGGCTACTCCAAGAGACCCAGTACTTC. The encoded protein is CASSQDGLLQETQYF.

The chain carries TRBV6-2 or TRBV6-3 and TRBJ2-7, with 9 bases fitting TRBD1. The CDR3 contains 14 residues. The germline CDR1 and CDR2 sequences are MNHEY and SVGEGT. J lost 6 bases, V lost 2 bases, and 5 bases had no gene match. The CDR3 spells CASSYPGQGSEQYF. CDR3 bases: TGTGCCAGCAGTTACCCGGGACAGGGTTCCGAGCAGTACTTC.

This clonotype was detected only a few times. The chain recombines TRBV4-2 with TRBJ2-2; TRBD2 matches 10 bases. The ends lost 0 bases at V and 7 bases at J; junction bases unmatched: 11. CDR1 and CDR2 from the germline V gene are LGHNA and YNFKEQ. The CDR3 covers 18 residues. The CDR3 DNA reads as TGTGCCAGCAGCCAAGAGGGGGCAGCGGGAGGGCCGAGCGGGGAGCTGTTTTTT. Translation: CASSQEGAAGGPSGELFF.

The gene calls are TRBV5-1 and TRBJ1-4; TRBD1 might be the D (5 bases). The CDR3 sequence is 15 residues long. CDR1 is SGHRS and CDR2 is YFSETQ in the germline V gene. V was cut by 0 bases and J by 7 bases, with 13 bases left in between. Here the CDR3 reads CASSLEGGTGEKLFF. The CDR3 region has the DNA TGCGCCAGCAGCTTGGAGGGCGGGACTGGTGAAAAACTGTTTTTT.